The 13 T cell receptor beta chains given below trace back to one sample, sequenced in a study of regulatory dendritic cells for organ transplantation. No cognate antigen is known for these TCRs. Allogeneic regulatory or mature dendritic cells were co-cultured for less than 6 days with CFSE-labeled sorted T cells at 1:10. Method: immunoSEQ multiplex PCR; TCRdb's copy keeps in-frame clones and lacks some. The profile shows 15,000 to 20,000 clones, around 85% of them singletons. Sequencing used memory CD4+ T cells from blood cultured with regulatory dendritic cells. The subset was: CD45RO+ memory T cells. Receptors were obtained from a human donor in good health.

The gene calls are TRBV7-8 and TRBJ2-7; a weak D match, TRBD2 (5 bases). With 2 bases removed from V and 7 bases from J, the gap between germline ends came to 12 bases. Germline V gene data show CDR1 as SGHVS and CDR2 as FQNEAQ. The CDR3 is made up of 13 amino acids. The CDR3 spells CASSLMGAGEQYF. The CDR3 DNA is TGTGCCAGCAGCTTAATGGGAGCTGGGGAGCAGTACTTC. The full variable domain, its missing parts supplied by reference TRBV7-8 and TRBJ2-7, is GAGVSQSPRYKVAKRGQDVALRCDPISGHVSLFWYQQALGQGPEFLTYFQNEAQLDKSGLPSDRFFAERPEGSVSTLKIQRTQQEDSAVYLCASSLMGAGEQYFGPGTRLTVT.

V gene TRBV30 combines with J gene TRBJ2-3, with TRBD2 identical over 9 bases. Germline V gives CDR1 GTSNPN, CDR2 SVGIG (reference sequence). The CDR3 consists of 16 residues. Trimming cost V 2 bases and J 2 bases; bases outside gene matches: 8. The CDR3 coding sequence is TGTGCCTGGAGTCGGAGCGGGAGGATACCCACAGATACGCAGTATTTT. It is translated as CAWSRSGRIPTDTQYF.

This chain uses TRBV11-3 with TRBJ1-1; TRBD1 might be the D (5 bases). Germline lookup yields CDR1 SGHNT and CDR2 YENEEA. This CDR3 is built from 14 residues. Between the trimmed V and J ends, which lost 5 bases and 3 bases, there was a span of 13 bases. The CDR3 coding sequence is TGTGCCAGCAGCCAGCAGGGTTACGACACTGAAGCTTTCTTT. Amino acid sequence: CASSQQGYDTEAFF.

The chain recombines TRBV29-1 with TRBJ2-6; D is uncertain. The CDR3 length is 15 residues. In germline, CDR1 is SQVTM, CDR2 ANQGSEA. Trimming cost V 4 bases and J 0 bases, with 10 bases left between them. CDR3 in amino acids: CSVGTSGSGANVLTF. The CDR3 DNA follows: TGCAGCGTTGGGACGTCGGGCTCTGGGGCCAACGTCCTGACTTTC.

The chain is built from TRBV29-1 and TRBJ2-4, with 8 bases fitting TRBD1. There are 15 residues in the CDR3. Germline trimming cut 4 bases from V and 2 bases from J; bases unmatched to any gene: 7. CDR1 and CDR2 from the germline V gene are SQVTM and ANQGSEA. In nucleotides, the CDR3 is TGCAGCGTTGCAGGGGGCGGTGGGACCAAAAACATTCAGTACTTC. This gives the protein CSVAGGGGTKNIQYF.

The CDR3 DNA is TGTGCCAGTAGCCCCGGCGACACCCTACTCTACGAGCAGTACTTC. Its protein product is CASSPGDTLLYEQYF. The chain carries TRBV19 and TRBJ2-7; D is unclear. V was cut by 6 bases and J by 3 bases, with 18 bases left in between. The CDR3 covers 15 residues. From germline, CDR1 is LNHDA and CDR2 SQIVND (reference sequence).

The genes are TRBV6-1 and TRBJ2-1; D is ambiguous. This CDR3 is 12 amino acids long. Trimming shortened V by 5 bases and J by 6 bases, and 8 bases separated the two germline ends. Germline CDR1 is MNHNS and CDR2 is SASEGT. CDR3 DNA: TGTGCCAGCAGTCCGGCTTTCAATGAGCAGTTCTTC. It is translated as CASSPAFNEQFF.

The chain has TRBV27 and TRBJ2-3; 14 positions match TRBD2. The CDR3 spans 20 residues. The germline V gene has CDR1 MNHEY and CDR2 SMNVEV (reference sequence). V lost 4 bases to trimming and J lost 3 bases; unmatched junction nucleotides: 15. Here the CDR3 DNA reads TGTGCCAGCAGTTCCAACAGCCAAGGGACTAGCGGGAGTAGGACAGATACGCAGTATTTT. This sequence encodes CASSSNSQGTSGSRTDTQYF.

The genes are TRBV5-4 and TRBJ2-7, with 7 bases fitting TRBD2. CDR1 is SGHNT and CDR2 is YYREEE in the germline V gene (reference sequence). The CDR3 length is 16 residues. V was pared by 4 bases and J by 3 bases, with 13 bases of the junction left unmatched. The CDR3 sequence is CASSLDLVAGDYEQYF. The CDR3 DNA reads TGTGCCAGCAGCCTAGACCTAGTCGCGGGGGACTACGAGCAGTACTTC.

The gene calls are TRBV6-1 and TRBJ2-5; TRBD2 is a possible D gene (6 bases). The CDR3 consists of 12 residues. Germline V gives CDR1 MNHNS, CDR2 SASEGT. V lost 10 bases to trimming and J lost 3 bases, with 12 bases between them. CDR3 in DNA: TGTGCCACACGCGGGACGGAAGAGACCCAGTACTTC. This gives the protein CATRGTEETQYF.

The chain combines TRBV11-2 with TRBJ2-1, with 14 positions matching TRBD2. V lost 4 bases, J lost 10 bases, and 6 bases stayed unmatched. The CDR3 extends over 15 amino acids. Looked up from germline, CDR1 is SGHAT and CDR2 is FQNNGV. The CDR3 reads CASSSGLAGVQEQFF. CDR3 bases: TGTGCCAGCAGCTCGGGACTAGCGGGAGTTCAGGAGCAGTTCTTC.

This chain links TRBV10-3 with TRBJ2-7; TRBD2 matches 12 bases. V gave up 10 bases and J gave up 5 bases; unmatched junction bases: 6. Germline assignment: CDR1 ENHRY and CDR2 SYGVKD. This CDR3 spans 13 amino acids. The CDR3 reads CATSGGAVNEQYF. CDR3 nucleotides: TGTGCCACTAGCGGGGGGGCCGTGAACGAGCAGTACTTC.

V is TRBV27 and J is TRBJ1-6; perhaps TRBD1 as D (5 bases). The ends were cut back, 2 bases at V and 5 bases at J, with 22 bases in the middle. The CDR3 spans 19 residues. Germline CDR1 and CDR2: MNHEY and SMNVEV (reference sequence). CDR3 DNA: TGTGCCAGCAGTTTAACCCTGGTGGCAGGGTTAAAAAATAATTCACCCCTCCACTTT. It is translated as CASSLTLVAGLKNNSPLHF.